Listed here is a single T cell receptor beta chain. The data were obtained in a study of OX40 agonist ivuxolimab in advanced cancers. Germline CDR1 is ENHRY and CDR2 is SYGVKD. The CDR3 has 13 residues. V was clipped by 6 bases and J by 8 bases, with 14 bases between them. Profiling relied on immunoSEQ multiplex PCR, and the TCRdb table lists in-frame clones only, not all of them. The sample contains 50,000 to 65,000 clones, roughly 92% of which appear only once. This chain links TRBV10-3 with TRBJ2-1; TRBD1 might be the D (6 bases). This receptor was obtained from an adult with an advanced solid tumor such as melanoma, head and neck, liver or kidney cancer. Source: CD4+ or CD8+ T cells sorted from blood, taken in a trial of the OX40 agonist ivuxolimab. The CDR3 DNA follows: TGTGCCATCAGCAGGGGAATTTTTGATGAGCAGTTCTTC. Protein: CAISRGIFDEQFF.